Listed below are T cell receptor beta chains from one sample, sequenced in a study of blood T cell repertoires in COVID-19. Repertoires were generated with immunoSEQ multiplex PCR, while TCRdb's copy carries only in-frame clones and drops some. The sample lists 110,000 or so clones, approximately 81% occurring once. The sequencing sample was made of peripheral blood. The receptors were gathered from a man aged 45 to 65 with acute or convalescent COVID-19. The CDR3 runs from the conserved cysteine through the conserved F or W. D genes are given only for firm matches. Clone size appears in some rows only: once, few, many, or a class for an expanded clone.

clone size	D gene	V gene	CDR3 length	J gene	CDR3 protein	CDR3 DNA
-	TRBD1	TRBV10-3	16	TRBJ1-5	CAISLGQANSNQPQHF	TGTGCCATCAGCTTAGGACAGGCTAATAGCAATCAGCCCCAGCATTTT
-	-	TRBV7-9	14	TRBJ2-2	CASAGSSSTGELFF	TGTGCCAGCGCGGGGAGTTCGAGCACCGGGGAGCTGTTTTTT
-	-	TRBV9	16	TRBJ1-6	CASSVTESSYNSPLHF	TGTGCCAGCAGCGTAACAGAAAGCTCCTATAATTCACCCCTCCACTTT
-	-	TRBV5-4	14	TRBJ1-5	CASSLAGVSQPQHF	TGTGCCAGCAGCTTGGCGGGGGTCTCTCAGCCCCAGCATTTT
-	TRBD1	TRBV29-1	16	TRBJ2-6	CSVLTGANSGANVLTF	TGCAGCGTTCTCACAGGGGCGAACTCTGGGGCCAACGTCCTGACTTTC
-	-	TRBV9	14	TRBJ2-2	CASSVEGAVGELFF	TGTGCCAGCAGCGTAGAAGGGGCGGTCGGGGAGCTGTTTTTT
-	TRBD1	TRBV4-2	14	TRBJ1-1	CASSQVTLGQEAFF	TGTGCCAGCAGCCAAGTCACGCTGGGACAGGAAGCTTTCTTT
-	-	TRBV19	12	TRBJ1-5	CASTGGGQPQHF	TGTGCCAGTACGGGGGGCGGACAGCCCCAGCATTTT
-	-	TRBV9	18	TRBJ2-1	CASSVVGGNVGSYNEQFF	TGTGCCAGCAGCGTAGTAGGAGGGAACGTCGGCTCCTACAATGAGCAGTTCTTC
-	TRBD1	TRBV4-1	18	TRBJ2-2	CASSQDLRDRVNTGELFF	TGCGCCAGCAGCCAAGACCTCCGGGACAGGGTGAACACCGGGGAGCTGTTTTTT
-	-	TRBV14	14	TRBJ1-2	CASSQDARGYGYTF	TGTGCCAGCAGCCAAGATGCCCGGGGCTATGGCTACACCTTC
-	-	TRBV18	13	TRBJ1-2	CASSPEMDYGYTF	TGTGCCAGCTCACCCGAGATGGACTATGGCTACACCTTC
-	TRBD2	TRBV7-3	15	TRBJ2-1	CASSLTGTSTYEQFF	TGTGCCAGCAGCTTAACCGGGACTAGTACCTATGAGCAGTTCTTC
-	-	TRBV28	15	TRBJ1-3	CASSLSGALGNTIYF	TGTGCCAGCAGTTTATCAGGGGCGCTTGGAAACACCATATATTTT
few	-	TRBV28	14	TRBJ1-1	CASSYQGTNTEAFF	TGTGCCAGCAGTTACCAGGGGACCAACACTGAAGCTTTCTTT
-	-	TRBV24-1	13	TRBJ1-1	CATSDRVQGEAFF	TGTGCCACCAGTGATAGGGTGCAGGGAGAAGCTTTCTTT
few	-	TRBV19	15	TRBJ1-5	CASKGVSGGFQPQHF	TGTGCCAGTAAGGGGGTCAGCGGCGGGTTTCAGCCCCAGCATTTT
-	-	TRBV2	14	TRBJ1-5	CASSLGGSNQPQHF	TGTGCCAGCAGTTTGGGCGGGAGCAATCAGCCCCAGCATTTT
-	-	TRBV19	14	TRBJ2-2	CASSIGQNTGELFF	TGTGCCAGTAGTATCGGTCAGAACACCGGGGAGCTGTTTTTT
-	-	TRBV28	15	TRBJ1-2	CASIPGGGGSYGYTF	TGTGCCAGCATCCCTGGAGGGGGGGGGAGCTATGGCTACACCTTC
-	-	TRBV20-1	10	TRBJ1-2	CSASAYGYTF	TGCAGTGCTAGCGCGTATGGCTACACCTTC
-	-	TRBV28	14	TRBJ1-5	CASKRGGDGQPQHF	TGTGCCAGCAAGCGGGGAGGCGACGGACAGCCCCAGCATTTT
once	TRBD1	TRBV19	14	TRBJ1-1	CASSRDRGNTEAFF	TGTGCCAGTAGTAGGGACAGGGGGAACACTGAAGCTTTCTTT
-	-	TRBV6-5	16	TRBJ1-2	CASSYSPRERNYGYTF	TGTGCCAGCAGTTACTCCCCCAGGGAAAGGAACTATGGCTACACCTTC